The clone carrying this T cell receptor (beta chain) has only a few counts. Its antigen is currently unknown. RNA was extracted and reverse transcribed into cDNA as the sequencing template. Libraries were prepared by immunoSEQ multiplex PCR; TCRdb keeps only in-frame clonotypes and omits some of them. Altogether fewer than 350,000 clones are present, about 62% being singletons, with the ten largest covering approximately 2%. Germline CDR1 reads LNHNV; CDR2 reads YYDKDF (reference sequence). The CDR3 runs 16 residues. After removal of 1 base from V and 8 bases from J, the junction contained 9 bases not matched to a gene. These data originate in a study of CD8+ T cells in alopecia areata. Treatment meaning: oral pan-JAK inhibitor, 5-10 mg twice daily. The study's findings and limits: Amid tofacitinib therapy, many expanded lesional clones stayed present in scalp and blood. Scalp sequencing also captures normal skin's resident alphabeta T cells.

The receptor's source is a human donor with alopecia areata. This material consisted of CD4+ T cells sorted from blood, taken at week 24, from a patient treated with tofacitinib. The chain combines TRBV15 with TRBJ2-1; TRBD1 agrees at 9 bases. CDR3 in amino acids: CATSRGPGQGLDEQFF. CDR3 in DNA: TGTGCCACCAGCAGAGGACCCGGACAGGGGTTGGATGAGCAGTTCTTC.